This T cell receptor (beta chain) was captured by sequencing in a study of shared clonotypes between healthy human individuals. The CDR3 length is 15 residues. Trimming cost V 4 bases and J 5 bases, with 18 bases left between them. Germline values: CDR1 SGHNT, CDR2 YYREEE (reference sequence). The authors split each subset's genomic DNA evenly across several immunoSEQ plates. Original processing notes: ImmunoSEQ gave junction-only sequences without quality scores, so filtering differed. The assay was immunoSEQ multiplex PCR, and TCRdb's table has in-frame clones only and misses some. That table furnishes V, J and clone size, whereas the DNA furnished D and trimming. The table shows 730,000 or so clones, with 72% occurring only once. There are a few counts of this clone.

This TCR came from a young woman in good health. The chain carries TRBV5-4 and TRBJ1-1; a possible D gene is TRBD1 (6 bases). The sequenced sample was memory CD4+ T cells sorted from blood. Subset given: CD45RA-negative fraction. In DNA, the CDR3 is TGTGCCAGCAGCCCCTTTGGGGGGGCCGGTACTGAAGCTTTCTTT. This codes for CASSPFGGAGTEAFF.